This TCR beta chain was profiled in a study of PD-1 blockade in classical Hodgkin lymphoma. After autologous stem cell transplantation all patients relapsed, and prior brentuximab vedotin exposure differed between cohorts. Measured with immunoSEQ multiplex PCR; TCRdb has only the in-frame clones, and not every one. The sample has more than 90,000 clones; 81% are singletons. To note about this clone: Its antigen is still unknown.

Regarding the study as a whole: Reports indicated that newly diagnosed patients had lower baseline TCR diversity than healthy donors did. By cycle point C4D1, TCR diversity had risen significantly in CD4+ cells (but not CD8+ cells). Complete responders' diversity at baseline resembled that of newly diagnosed patients.

The material was peripheral blood mononuclear cells (PBMCs), obtained before the second cycle of nivolumab. The TCR comes from a human donor with classical Hodgkin lymphoma.

The CDR3 sequence: CSVYRDPDNEQFF. The DNA for the CDR3 is TGCAGCGTTTACCGGGACCCTGACAATGAGCAGTTCTTC. The chain uses TRBV29-1 and TRBJ2-1; D may correspond to TRBD1 or TRBD2 (5 bases each). The CDR3 has 13 residues. From germline, CDR1 is SQVTM and CDR2 ANQGSEA. The ends were cut back, 5 bases at V and 5 bases at J, with 13 bases in the middle.